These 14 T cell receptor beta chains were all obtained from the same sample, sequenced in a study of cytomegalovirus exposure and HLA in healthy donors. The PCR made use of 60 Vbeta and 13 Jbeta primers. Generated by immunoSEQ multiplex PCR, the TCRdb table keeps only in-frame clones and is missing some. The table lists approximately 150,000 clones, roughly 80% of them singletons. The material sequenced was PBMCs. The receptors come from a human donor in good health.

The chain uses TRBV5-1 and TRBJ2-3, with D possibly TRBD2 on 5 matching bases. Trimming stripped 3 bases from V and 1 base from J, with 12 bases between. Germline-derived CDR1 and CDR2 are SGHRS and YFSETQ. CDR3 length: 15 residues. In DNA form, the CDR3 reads TGCGCCAGCAGCTCCAGCGGACTTGGCACAGATACGCAGTATTTT. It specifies CASSSSGLGTDTQYF.

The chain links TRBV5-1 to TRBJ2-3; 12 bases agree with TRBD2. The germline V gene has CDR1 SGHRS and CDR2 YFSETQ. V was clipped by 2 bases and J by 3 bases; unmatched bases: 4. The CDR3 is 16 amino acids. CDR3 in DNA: TGCGCCAGCAGCTTACTAACTAGCGGGGGGACAGATACGCAGTATTTT. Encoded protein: CASSLLTSGGTDTQYF.

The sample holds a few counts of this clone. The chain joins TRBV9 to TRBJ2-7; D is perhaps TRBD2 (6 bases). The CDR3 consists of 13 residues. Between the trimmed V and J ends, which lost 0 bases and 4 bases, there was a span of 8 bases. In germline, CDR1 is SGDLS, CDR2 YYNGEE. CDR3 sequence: CASSVVGGYEQYF. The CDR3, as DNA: TGTGCCAGCAGCGTAGTGGGGGGTTACGAGCAGTACTTC.

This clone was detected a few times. The CDR3 DNA is TGTGCCAGCAGCTGGGCGGGACAGGGTAACTATGGCTACACCTTC. Amino acids: CASSWAGQGNYGYTF. This sequence joins TRBV7-2 and TRBJ1-2; 9 nucleotides match TRBD1. Germline-derived CDR1 and CDR2 are SGHTA and FQGNSA. The CDR3 is 15 residues long. V trimming: 4 bases; J trimming: 1 base; junction bases outside the gene matches: 4.

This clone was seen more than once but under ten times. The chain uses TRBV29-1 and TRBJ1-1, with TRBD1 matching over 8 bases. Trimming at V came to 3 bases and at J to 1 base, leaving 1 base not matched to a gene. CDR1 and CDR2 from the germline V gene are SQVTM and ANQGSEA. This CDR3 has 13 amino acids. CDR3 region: CSVDTGGNTEAFF. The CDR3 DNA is TGCAGCGTTGATACAGGGGGGAACACTGAAGCTTTCTTT.

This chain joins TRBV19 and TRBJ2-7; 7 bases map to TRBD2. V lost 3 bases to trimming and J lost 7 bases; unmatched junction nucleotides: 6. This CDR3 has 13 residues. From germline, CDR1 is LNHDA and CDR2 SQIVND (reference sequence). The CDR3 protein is CASSISGGAEQYF. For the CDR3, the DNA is TGTGCCAGTAGTATTTCGGGAGGTGCTGAGCAGTACTTC.

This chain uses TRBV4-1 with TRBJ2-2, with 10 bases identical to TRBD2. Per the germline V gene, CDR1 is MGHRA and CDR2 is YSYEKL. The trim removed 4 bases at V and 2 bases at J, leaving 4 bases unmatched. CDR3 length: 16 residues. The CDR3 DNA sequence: TGCGCCAGCAGCCGAACTAGCGGGATAAACACCGGGGAGCTGTTTTTT. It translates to CASSRTSGINTGELFF.

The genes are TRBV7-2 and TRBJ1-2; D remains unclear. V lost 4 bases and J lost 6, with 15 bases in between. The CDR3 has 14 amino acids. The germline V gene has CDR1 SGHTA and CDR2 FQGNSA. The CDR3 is CASSSWPGGDGYTF. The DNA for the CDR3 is TGTGCCAGCAGCTCCTGGCCGGGCGGGGATGGCTACACCTTC. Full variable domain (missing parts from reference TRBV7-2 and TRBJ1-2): GAGVSQSPSNKVTEKGKDVELRCDPISGHTALYWYRQSLGQGLEFLIYFQGNSAPDKSGLPSDRFSAERTGGSVSTLTIQRTQQEDSAVYLCASSSWPGGDGYTFGSGTRLTVV.

The CDR3 loop reads CASSGLVGENTEAFF. Here the CDR3 DNA reads TGTGCCAGCAGTGGGTTAGTCGGGGAAAACACTGAAGCTTTCTTT. This sequence joins TRBV25-1 and TRBJ1-1; no clear D gene. V was trimmed by 4 bases and J by 2 bases, leaving 14 bases between them. Germline values: CDR1 MGHDK, CDR2 SYGVNS. CDR3 length: 15 residues.

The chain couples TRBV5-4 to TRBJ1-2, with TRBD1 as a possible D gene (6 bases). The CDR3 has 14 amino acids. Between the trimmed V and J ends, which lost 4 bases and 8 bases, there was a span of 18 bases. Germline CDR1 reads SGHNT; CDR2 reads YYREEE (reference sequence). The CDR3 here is CASSPPDRKVGYTF. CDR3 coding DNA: TGTGCCAGCAGCCCGCCCGACAGGAAAGTGGGCTACACCTTC.

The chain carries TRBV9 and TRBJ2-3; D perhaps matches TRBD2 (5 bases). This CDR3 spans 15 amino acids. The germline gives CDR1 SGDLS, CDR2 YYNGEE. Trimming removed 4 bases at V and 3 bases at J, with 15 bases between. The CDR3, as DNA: TGTGCCAGCAGCCCCGCTGGCGGGTGGACAGATACGCAGTATTTT. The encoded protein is CASSPAGGWTDTQYF.

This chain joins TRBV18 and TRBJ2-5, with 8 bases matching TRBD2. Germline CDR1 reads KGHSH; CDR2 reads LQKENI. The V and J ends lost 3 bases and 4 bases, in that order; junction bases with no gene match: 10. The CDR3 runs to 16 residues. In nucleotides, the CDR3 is TGTGCCAGCTCACCCCCTTTGCTAGCGGGTCGAGAGACCCAGTACTTC. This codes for CASSPPLLAGRETQYF.

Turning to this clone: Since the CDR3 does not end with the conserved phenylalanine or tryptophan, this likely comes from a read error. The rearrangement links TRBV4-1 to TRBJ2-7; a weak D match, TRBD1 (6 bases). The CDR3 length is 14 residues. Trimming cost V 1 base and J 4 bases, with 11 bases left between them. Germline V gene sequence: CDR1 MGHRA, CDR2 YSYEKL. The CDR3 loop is CASSQGRGSYEQYL. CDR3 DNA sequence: TGCGCCAGCAGCCAAGGCAGGGGCAGTTACGAGCAGTACCTC.

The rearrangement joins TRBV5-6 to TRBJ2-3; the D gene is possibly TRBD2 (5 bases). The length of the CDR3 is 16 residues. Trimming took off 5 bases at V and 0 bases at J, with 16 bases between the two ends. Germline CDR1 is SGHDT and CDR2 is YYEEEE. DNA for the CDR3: TGTGCCAGCAGTTCACCTAGACCGGGGAGCACAGATACGCAGTATTTT. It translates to CASSSPRPGSTDTQYF.